Included here is one T cell receptor beta chain sequence, with context. The data were obtained in a study of shared clonotypes between healthy human individuals. The table came from immunoSEQ multiplex PCR; TCRdb's copy has only in-frame clones and leaves some out. In the table there are some 2 million clones, 85% to 95% of which are singletons. The clonotype originates from a man younger than 30 in good health. The sample was naive CD4+ T cells sorted from blood. The subset here: CD45RA+ positively selected.

The CDR3 here is CASRKQGAGEKLFF. The CDR3 DNA sequence: TGTGCCAGCAGAAAACAGGGGGCTGGCGAAAAACTGTTTTTT. V usage is TRBV6-6 and J usage is TRBJ1-4; TRBD1 aligns across 9 bases. CDR3 size: 14 residues. CDR1 is MNHNY and CDR2 is SVGAGI in the germline V gene (reference sequence). Trimming cost V 6 bases and J 8 bases; bases outside gene matches: 7.